This T cell receptor beta chain was documented in a study of CD8 T cells in Susac syndrome. RNA was extracted with the RNeasy kit, and a quantity of roughly 0.45 to 1 ug was reverse transcribed using random hexamers. Via MiXCR, TCRdb re-called the immunoSEQ multiplex PCR reads, giving one row per CDR3 protein. The repertoire holds around 200,000 distinct CDR3 sequences, with 80% to 95% as singletons. The CDR3 has 17 residues. CDR1 is SEHNR and CDR2 is FQNEAQ in the germline V gene (reference sequence). The germline V and J ends were trimmed by 2 bases and 0 bases, with 16 bases remaining between them. TEMRA cells underwent FACS enrichment and CD8+ and CD4+ T cells underwent negative isolation.

The chain recombines TRBV7-9 with TRBJ1-1, with D uncertain. The receptor's source is a human donor with multiple sclerosis. The sequenced material came from CD8+ T cells from PBMCs. In DNA, the CDR3 is TGTGCCAGCAGCTTATTGCCCCAAAGCGGGCTGAACACTGAAGCTTTCTTT. Encoded protein: CASSLLPQSGLNTEAFF. The full variable domain, rest sourced from reference TRBV7-9 and TRBJ1-1, is DTGVSQNPRHKITKRGQNVTFRCDPISEHNRLYWYRQTLGQGPEFLTYFQNEAQLEKSRLLSDRFSAERPKGSFSTLEIQRTEQGDSAMYLCASSLLPQSGLNTEAFFGQGTRLTVV.